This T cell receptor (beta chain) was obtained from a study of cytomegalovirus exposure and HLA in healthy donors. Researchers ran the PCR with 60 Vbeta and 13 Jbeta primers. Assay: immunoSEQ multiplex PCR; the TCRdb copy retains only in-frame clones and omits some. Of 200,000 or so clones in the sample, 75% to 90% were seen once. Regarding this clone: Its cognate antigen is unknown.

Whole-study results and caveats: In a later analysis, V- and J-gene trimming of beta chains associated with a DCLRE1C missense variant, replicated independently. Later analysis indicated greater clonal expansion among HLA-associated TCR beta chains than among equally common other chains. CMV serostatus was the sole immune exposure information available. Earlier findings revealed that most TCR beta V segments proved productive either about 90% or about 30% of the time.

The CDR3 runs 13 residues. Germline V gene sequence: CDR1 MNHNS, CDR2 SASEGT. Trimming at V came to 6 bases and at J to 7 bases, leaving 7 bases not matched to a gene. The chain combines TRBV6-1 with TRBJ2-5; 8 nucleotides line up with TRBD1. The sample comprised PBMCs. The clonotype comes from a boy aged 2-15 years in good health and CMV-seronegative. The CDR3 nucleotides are TGTGCCAGCAGGATACCGGGACAGGCGACCCAGTACTTC. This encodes CASRIPGQATQYF.